A single TCR beta chain is shown here with its context. Its antigen is currently unknown. The data were taken from a study of T-cell reconstitution after alpha-beta-depleted transplantation in children. Study-level points and caveats: Once a year had passed after transplant, T-cell counts and diversity came mostly from newly produced T cells.

Trimming took 4 bases from V and 3 from J; bases not matched to a gene: 15. The CDR3 consists of 18 residues. The V gene's germline CDR1 is KGHDR and CDR2 SFDVKD. Unique molecular identifiers were used in preparing the TCRbeta library. TCRdb re-analysed the PCR reads in MiXCR, keeping a single row per CDR3 protein. The table lists 250,000 to 300,000 distinct CDR3 sequences, over 7% of them singletons. Specimen: peripheral blood, collected 360 days after TCRalphabeta/CD19-depleted stem cell transplant. V and J are TRBV24-1 and TRBJ2-3; 7 nucleotides match TRBD1. The sequence was obtained from a female patient younger than 10 who had a stem cell transplant for Fanconi anemia, so the T cells may come from the graft donor. The CDR3 nucleotides read TGTGCCACCAGTGACCCTAGACAGGGCGTCAGTAGGACAGATACGCAGTATTTT. Residues: CATSDPRQGVSRTDTQYF.